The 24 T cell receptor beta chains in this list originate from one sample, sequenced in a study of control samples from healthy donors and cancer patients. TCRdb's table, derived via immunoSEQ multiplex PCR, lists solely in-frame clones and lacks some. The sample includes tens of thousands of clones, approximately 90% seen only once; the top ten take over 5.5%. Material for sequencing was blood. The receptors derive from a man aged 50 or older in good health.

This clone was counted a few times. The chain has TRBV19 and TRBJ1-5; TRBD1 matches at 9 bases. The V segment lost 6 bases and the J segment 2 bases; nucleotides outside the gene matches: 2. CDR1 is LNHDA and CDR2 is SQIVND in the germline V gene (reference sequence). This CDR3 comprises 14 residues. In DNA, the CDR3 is TGTGCCAGTAGGCGACAGGGGGGCAATCAGCCCCAGCATTTT. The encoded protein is CASRRQGGNQPQHF.

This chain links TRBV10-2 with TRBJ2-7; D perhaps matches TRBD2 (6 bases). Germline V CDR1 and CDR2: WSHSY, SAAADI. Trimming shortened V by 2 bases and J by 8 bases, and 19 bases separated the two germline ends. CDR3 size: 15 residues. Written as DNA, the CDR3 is TGCGCCAGCAGTGAGGCTGCGTCCGGGGGTGGGAAGCAGTACTTC. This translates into CASSEAASGGGKQYF.

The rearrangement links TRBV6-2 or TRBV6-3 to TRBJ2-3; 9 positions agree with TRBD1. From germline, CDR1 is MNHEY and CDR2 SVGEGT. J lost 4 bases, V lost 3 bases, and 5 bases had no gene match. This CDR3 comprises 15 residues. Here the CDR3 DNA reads TGTGCCAGCAGTTATACACGGACAGGGGCAGATACGCAGTATTTT. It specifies CASSYTRTGADTQYF.

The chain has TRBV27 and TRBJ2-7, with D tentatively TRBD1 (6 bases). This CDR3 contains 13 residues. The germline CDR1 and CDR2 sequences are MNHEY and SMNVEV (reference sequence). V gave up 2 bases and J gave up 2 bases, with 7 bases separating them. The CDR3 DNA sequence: TGTGCCAGCAGTTTACCAGGGGCCTACGAGCAGTACTTC. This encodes CASSLPGAYEQYF.

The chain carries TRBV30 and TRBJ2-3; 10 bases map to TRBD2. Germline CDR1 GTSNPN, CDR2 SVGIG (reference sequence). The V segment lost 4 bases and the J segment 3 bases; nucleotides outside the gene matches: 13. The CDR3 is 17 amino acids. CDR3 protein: CAWNSVDQGLATDTQYF. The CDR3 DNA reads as TGTGCCTGGAATTCAGTCGATCAGGGACTAGCGACAGATACGCAGTATTTT.

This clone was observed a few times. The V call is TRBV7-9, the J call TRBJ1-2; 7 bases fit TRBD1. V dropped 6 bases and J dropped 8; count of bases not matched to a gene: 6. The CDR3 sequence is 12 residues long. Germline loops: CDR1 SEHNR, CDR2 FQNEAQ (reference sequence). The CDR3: CASSSDREGYTF. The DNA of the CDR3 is TGTGCCAGCAGTTCAGACAGGGAAGGCTACACCTTC.

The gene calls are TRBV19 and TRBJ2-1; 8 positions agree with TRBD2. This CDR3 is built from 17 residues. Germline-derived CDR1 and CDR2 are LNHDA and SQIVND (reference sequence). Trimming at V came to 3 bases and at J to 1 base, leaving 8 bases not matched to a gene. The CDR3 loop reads CASSIGLAGSSYNEQFF. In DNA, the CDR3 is TGTGCCAGTAGTATCGGGTTAGCGGGGAGTTCCTACAATGAGCAGTTCTTC.

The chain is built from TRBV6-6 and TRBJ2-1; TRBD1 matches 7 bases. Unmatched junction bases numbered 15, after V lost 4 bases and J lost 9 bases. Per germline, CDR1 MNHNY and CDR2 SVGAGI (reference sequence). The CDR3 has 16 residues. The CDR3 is CASSFKTGTNRGEQFF. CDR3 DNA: TGTGCCAGCAGTTTTAAGACAGGGACAAATAGGGGTGAGCAGTTCTTC.

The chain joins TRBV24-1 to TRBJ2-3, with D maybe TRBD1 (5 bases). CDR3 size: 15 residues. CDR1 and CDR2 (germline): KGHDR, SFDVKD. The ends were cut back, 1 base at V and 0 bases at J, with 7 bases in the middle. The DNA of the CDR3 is TGTGCCACCAGTGATTTAAGGGGAAGCACAGATACGCAGTATTTT. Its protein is CATSDLRGSTDTQYF.

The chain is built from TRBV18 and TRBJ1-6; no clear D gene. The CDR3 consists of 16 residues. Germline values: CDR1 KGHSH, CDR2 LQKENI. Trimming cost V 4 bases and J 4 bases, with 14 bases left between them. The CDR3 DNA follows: TGTGCCAGCTCACACCCGTCCCGGGATTATAATTCACCCCTCCACTTT. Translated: CASSHPSRDYNSPLHF.

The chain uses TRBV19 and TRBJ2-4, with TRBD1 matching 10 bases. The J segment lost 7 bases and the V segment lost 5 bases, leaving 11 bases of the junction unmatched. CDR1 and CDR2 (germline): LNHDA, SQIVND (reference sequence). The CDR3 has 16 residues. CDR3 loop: CASSPNAGTGANIQYF. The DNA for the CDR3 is TGTGCCAGTAGTCCAAACGCCGGGACAGGGGCGAACATTCAGTACTTC. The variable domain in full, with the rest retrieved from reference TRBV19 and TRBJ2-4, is DGGITQSPKYLFRKEGQNVTLSCEQNLNHDAMYWYRQDPGQGLRLIYYSQIVNDFQKGDIAEGYSVSREKKESFPLTVTSAQKNPTAFYLCASSPNAGTGANIQYFGAGTRLSVL.

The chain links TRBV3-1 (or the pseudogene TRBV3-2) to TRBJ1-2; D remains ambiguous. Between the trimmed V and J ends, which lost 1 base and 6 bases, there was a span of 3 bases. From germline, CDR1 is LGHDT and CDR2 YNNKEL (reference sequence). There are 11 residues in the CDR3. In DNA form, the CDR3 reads TGTGCCAGCAGCCAAGTAAATGGCTACACCTTC. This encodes CASSQVNGYTF.

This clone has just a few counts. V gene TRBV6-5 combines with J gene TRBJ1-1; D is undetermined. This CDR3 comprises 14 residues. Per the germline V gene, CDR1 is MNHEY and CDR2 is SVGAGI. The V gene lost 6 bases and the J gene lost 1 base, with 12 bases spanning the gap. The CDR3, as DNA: TGTGCCAGCAGCCATAGGGTTAGGAACACTGAAGCTTTCTTT. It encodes CASSHRVRNTEAFF.

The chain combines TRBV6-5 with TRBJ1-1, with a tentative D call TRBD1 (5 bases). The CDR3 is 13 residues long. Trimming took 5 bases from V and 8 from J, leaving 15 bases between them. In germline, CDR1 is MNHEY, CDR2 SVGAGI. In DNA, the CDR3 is TGTGCCAGCAGTCCCAGGGTATCAGCAGAAGCTTTCTTT. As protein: CASSPRVSAEAFF.

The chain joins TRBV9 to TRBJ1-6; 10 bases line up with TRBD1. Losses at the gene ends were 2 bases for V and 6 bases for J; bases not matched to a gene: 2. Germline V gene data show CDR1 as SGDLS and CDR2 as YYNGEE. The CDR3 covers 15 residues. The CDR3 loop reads CASSVRDRGNSPLHF. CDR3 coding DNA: TGTGCCAGCAGCGTCCGGGACAGGGGTAATTCACCCCTCCACTTT.

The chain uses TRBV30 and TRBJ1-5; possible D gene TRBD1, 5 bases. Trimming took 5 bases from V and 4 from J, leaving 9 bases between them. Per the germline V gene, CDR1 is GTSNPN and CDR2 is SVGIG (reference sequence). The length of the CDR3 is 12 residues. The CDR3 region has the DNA TGTGCCTGGGGTTGGGGGAATCAGCCCCAGCATTTT. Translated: CAWGWGNQPQHF.

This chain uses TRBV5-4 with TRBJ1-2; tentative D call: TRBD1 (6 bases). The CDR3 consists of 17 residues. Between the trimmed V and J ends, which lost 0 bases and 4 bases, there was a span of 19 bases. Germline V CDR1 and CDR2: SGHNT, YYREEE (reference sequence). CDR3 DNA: TGTGCCAGCAGCTTGGCCGGGGGGCGACAGGTGGGCTATGGCTACACCTTC. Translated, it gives CASSLAGGRQVGYGYTF.

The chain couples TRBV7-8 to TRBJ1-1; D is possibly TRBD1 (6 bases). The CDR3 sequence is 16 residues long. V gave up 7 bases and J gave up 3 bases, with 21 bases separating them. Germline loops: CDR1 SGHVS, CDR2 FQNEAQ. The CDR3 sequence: CASTPARGAGYTEAFF. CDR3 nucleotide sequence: TGTGCCAGCACCCCGGCCAGGGGCGCGGGGTACACTGAAGCTTTCTTT.

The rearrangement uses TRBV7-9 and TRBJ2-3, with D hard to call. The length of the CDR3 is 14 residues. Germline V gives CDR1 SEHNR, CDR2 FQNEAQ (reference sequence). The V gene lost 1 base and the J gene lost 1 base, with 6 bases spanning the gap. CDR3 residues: CASSLVRGTDTQYF. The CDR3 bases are TGTGCCAGCAGCTTAGTTCGGGGCACAGATACGCAGTATTTT.

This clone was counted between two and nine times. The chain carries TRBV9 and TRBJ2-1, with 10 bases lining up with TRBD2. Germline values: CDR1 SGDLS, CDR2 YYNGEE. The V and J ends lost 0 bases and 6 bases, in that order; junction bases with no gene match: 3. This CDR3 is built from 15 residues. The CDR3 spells CASSVAGLAVNEQFF. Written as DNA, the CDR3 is TGTGCCAGCAGCGTAGCAGGACTAGCGGTCAATGAGCAGTTCTTC.

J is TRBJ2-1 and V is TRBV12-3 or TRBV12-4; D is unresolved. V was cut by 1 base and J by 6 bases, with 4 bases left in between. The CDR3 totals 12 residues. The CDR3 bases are TGTGCCAGCAGTTTAGGGAGCAATGAGCAGTTCTTC. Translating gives CASSLGSNEQFF.

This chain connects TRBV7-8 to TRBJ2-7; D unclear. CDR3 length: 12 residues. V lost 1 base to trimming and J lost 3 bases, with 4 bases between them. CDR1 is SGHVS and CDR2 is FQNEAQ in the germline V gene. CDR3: CASSLEDYEQYF. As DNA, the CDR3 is TGTGCCAGCAGCTTAGAAGACTACGAGCAGTACTTC.

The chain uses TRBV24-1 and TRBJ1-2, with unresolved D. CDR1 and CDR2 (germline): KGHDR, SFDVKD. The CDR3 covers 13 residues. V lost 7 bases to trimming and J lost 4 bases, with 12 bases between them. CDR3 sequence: CATRSSWGYGYTF. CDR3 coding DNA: TGTGCCACCAGGAGTTCTTGGGGCTATGGCTACACCTTC.

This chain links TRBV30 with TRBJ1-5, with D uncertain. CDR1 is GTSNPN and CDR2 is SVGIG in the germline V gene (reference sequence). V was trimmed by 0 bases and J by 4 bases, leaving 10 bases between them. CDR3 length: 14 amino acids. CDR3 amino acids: CAWSVGRVNQPQHF. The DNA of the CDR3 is TGTGCCTGGAGTGTAGGTCGGGTGAATCAGCCCCAGCATTTT.